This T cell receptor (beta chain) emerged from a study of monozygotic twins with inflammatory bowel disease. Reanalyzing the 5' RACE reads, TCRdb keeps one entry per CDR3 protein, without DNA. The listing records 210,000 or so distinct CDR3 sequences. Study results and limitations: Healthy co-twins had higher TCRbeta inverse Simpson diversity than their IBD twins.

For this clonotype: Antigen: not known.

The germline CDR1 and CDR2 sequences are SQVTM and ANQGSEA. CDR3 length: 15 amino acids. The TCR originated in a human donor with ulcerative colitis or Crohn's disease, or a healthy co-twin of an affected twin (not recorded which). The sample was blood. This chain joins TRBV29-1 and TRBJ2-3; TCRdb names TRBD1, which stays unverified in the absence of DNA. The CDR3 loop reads CSVEGTGVRTDTQYF.